Below are 16 T cell receptor beta chains sequenced from a single sample in a study of T cells after yellow fever vaccination. TCRdb called the 5' RACE reads again in MiXCR, with one record for every CDR3 protein. The table has approximately 31,000 distinct CDR3 sequences, about 10% seen once. Sequenced here: PBMCs, either bulk or a sorted T-cell subset (CD4+, CD8+, memory, or dextramer-sorted; not recorded which), sampled around 16 days after the first yellow fever vaccination. The source of these receptors is a man aged 18 to 35 who received the YFV17D yellow fever vaccine.

This clonotype was picked up many times. The rearrangement links TRBV5-1 to TRBJ1-4; no firm D call. The CDR3 is 14 amino acids. The germline gives CDR1 SGHRS, CDR2 YFSETQ. Trimming left V 3 bases short and J 8 bases short, with 14 bases between. The CDR3 here is CASSYGSEGEKLFF. The CDR3 DNA sequence: TGCGCCAGCAGCTACGGGTCAGAAGGGGAAAAACTGTTTTTT.

Many counts were recorded for this clonotype. The chain combines TRBV7-2 with TRBJ2-5; D is uncertain. Germline lookup yields CDR1 SGHTA and CDR2 FQGNSA. The V end was cut by 3 bases, the J end by 4 bases, with 6 bases between. This CDR3 is 12 amino acids long. CDR3 in amino acids: CASSFARETQYF. The CDR3 DNA reads TGTGCCAGCAGCTTCGCCCGAGAGACCCAGTACTTC.

This clonotype was counted at least ten times. J is TRBJ2-5 and V is TRBV30; 9 bases are shared with TRBD1. This CDR3 has 16 residues. Trimming at V came to 4 bases and at J to 7 bases, leaving 16 bases not matched to a gene. Germline V gene sequence: CDR1 GTSNPN, CDR2 SVGIG (reference sequence). This CDR3 reads CAWIKRETGGLRTQYF. CDR3 DNA: TGTGCCTGGATAAAGAGGGAGACAGGGGGTCTGCGGACCCAGTACTTC. The full variable domain, its missing parts supplied by reference TRBV30 and TRBJ2-5, is SQTIHQWPATLVQPVGSPLSLECTVEGTSNPNLYWYRQAAGRGLQLLFYSVGIGQISSEVPQNLSASRPQDRQFILSSKKLLLSDSGFYLCAWIKRETGGLRTQYFGPGTRLLVL.

By share, this clonotype ranks as medium-sized. V gene TRBV12-3 or TRBV12-4 combines with J gene TRBJ2-7, with TRBD1 as a possible D gene (5 bases). The CDR3 has 13 residues. Trimming cost V 3 bases and J 2 bases, with 8 bases left between them. CDR3 amino acids: CASSFWTPYEQYF. The CDR3 DNA reads TGTGCCAGCAGTTTTTGGACACCCTACGAGCAGTACTTC.

This clonotype was detected ten times or more. V is TRBV12-5 and J is TRBJ1-1; 7 bases align to TRBD1. V shed 8 bases and J 6 bases; nucleotides not matched to a gene: 9. Germline CDR1 reads LGHNT; CDR2 reads FRNRAP. There are 13 residues in the CDR3. The CDR3 DNA is TGTGCTAGTTCGGCAGGGGACAGCCCTGAAGCTTTCTTT. Protein product: CASSAGDSPEAFF.

This chain uses TRBV5-1 with TRBJ2-1, with TRBD1 matching over 7 bases. The CDR3 runs to 15 residues. V shed 0 bases and J 5 bases; nucleotides not matched to a gene: 5. Germline assignment: CDR1 SGHRS and CDR2 YFSETQ. The CDR3 DNA reads TGCGCCAGCAGCTTGGTCGGGACAGAGGACAATGAGCAGTTCTTC. It codes for CASSLVGTEDNEQFF.

This clonotype was recorded many times. The rearrangement links TRBV6-1 to TRBJ2-2, with TRBD1 as a possible D gene (5 bases). Looked up from germline, CDR1 is MNHNS and CDR2 is SASEGT. This CDR3 region has 16 residues. With 5 bases removed from V and 4 bases from J, the gap between germline ends came to 17 bases. The CDR3 protein is CASSRQGEWGTGELFF. The CDR3 DNA sequence: TGTGCCAGCAGTCGCCAGGGTGAATGGGGCACCGGGGAGCTGTTTTTT.

This clonotype was recorded many times. The chain is built from TRBV20-1 and TRBJ1-1; no reliable D call. Trimming removed 4 bases from V and 1 base from J, with 7 bases in between. Germline lookup yields CDR1 DFQATT and CDR2 SNEGSKA (reference sequence). This CDR3 comprises 12 residues. The CDR3 reads CSAIPGNTEAFF. The CDR3 region has the DNA TGCAGTGCTATTCCGGGGAACACTGAAGCTTTCTTT.

This clonotype was found many times. This sequence joins TRBV10-3 and TRBJ2-3; no clear D. Germline V CDR1 and CDR2: ENHRY, SYGVKD. The CDR3 loop spans 14 amino acids. V gave up 0 bases and J gave up 0 bases, with 4 bases separating them. CDR3 in DNA: TGTGCCATCAGTGAGTCGCATAGCACAGATACGCAGTATTTT. Encoded protein: CAISESHSTDTQYF.

In its sample, this clonotype was seen many times. The chain is built from TRBV12-3 or TRBV12-4 and TRBJ2-1, with D tentatively TRBD2 (5 bases). The CDR3 is 15 amino acids. The V and J ends lost 5 bases and 5 bases respectively, with 16 bases between them. In nucleotides, the CDR3 is TGTGCCAGCAGTGAGCCGGGAAGAGCCCACAATGAGCAGTTCTTC. Its translation: CASSEPGRAHNEQFF.

Ten or more counts support this clonotype. The J gene is TRBJ2-1, the V gene TRBV7-7, with 7 nucleotides matching TRBD2. The CDR3 is 11 amino acids. Germline-derived CDR1 and CDR2 are SSHAT and FNYEAQ (reference sequence). The junction had 1 base not matched to a gene; V was cut back by 5 bases and J by 9 bases. CDR3 sequence reads: CASSGGGEQFF. CDR3 sequence (DNA): TGTGCCAGCAGCGGCGGGGGTGAGCAGTTCTTC.

This clonotype was recorded many times. The rearrangement links TRBV7-3 to TRBJ2-2, with a possible D match to TRBD1 (6 bases). Trimming left V 4 bases short and J 3 bases short, with 18 bases between. Germline V CDR1 and CDR2: SGHTA, FQGTGA. The CDR3 extends over 17 amino acids. The CDR3 loop is CASSSHTPRGDTGELFF. The CDR3 region has the DNA TGTGCCAGCAGCTCGCACACCCCCAGGGGAGACACCGGGGAGCTGTTTTTT.

As regards this clonotype: This may be a read error, as it is one base from a much larger clone. The chain couples TRBV5-1 to TRBJ2-1, with 9 bases lining up with TRBD2. The V gene's germline CDR1 is SGHRS and CDR2 YFSETQ. Losses at the gene ends were 4 bases for V and 1 base for J; bases not matched to a gene: 6. The CDR3 contains 16 residues. The CDR3, as DNA: TGCGCCAGCAGCCTTCTAGCGGGGATTTCCTACAATGAGCAGTTCTTC. It codes for CASSLLAGISYNEQFF. Together with reference TRBV5-1 and TRBJ2-1, the CDR3 gives the full variable domain: KAGVTQTPRYLIKTRGQQVTLSCSPISGHRSVSWYQQTPGQGLQFLFEYFSETQRNKGNFPGRFSGRQFSNSRSEMNVSTLELGDSALYLCASSLLAGISYNEQFFGPGTRLTVL.

In this sample, this clonotype turned up many times. The rearrangement links TRBV24-1 to TRBJ1-2; D uncertain. V was cut by 5 bases and J by 8 bases, with 11 bases left in between. The CDR3 spans 12 residues. Germline loops: CDR1 KGHDR, CDR2 SFDVKD. The CDR3 loop reads CATSVLGYGYTF. The DNA for the CDR3 is TGTGCCACCAGTGTTCTTGGGTACGGCTACACCTTC.

This clonotype was recorded many times. The rearrangement links TRBV4-2 to TRBJ1-2, with 12 bases lining up with TRBD1. Trimming at V came to 4 bases and at J to 8 bases, leaving 11 bases not matched to a gene. Per germline, CDR1 LGHNA and CDR2 YNFKEQ. This CDR3 is 16 amino acids long. The CDR3: CASSLGSGQGAGGYTF. CDR3 nucleotide sequence: TGTGCCAGCAGCCTCGGCTCGGGACAGGGGGCGGGGGGCTACACCTTC.

In its sample, this clonotype was seen a few times. This chain links TRBV4-3 with TRBJ2-3; D is unclear. The CDR3 is 14 amino acids. Trimming took off 0 bases at V and 1 base at J, with 5 bases between the two ends. CDR1 LGHNA and CDR2 YSLEER come from the germline V gene. CDR3 amino acids: CASSQETGTDTQYF. The CDR3 DNA reads TGCGCCAGCAGCCAAGAGACGGGCACAGATACGCAGTATTTT.